Below, 4 T cell receptor beta chains from the same sample are listed, as sequenced in a study of naive and memory T cell subsets. Two oligonucleotides, mixed equimolar, formed the beta constant-region primer covering TRBC1 and TRBC2. The ligated cDNA underwent four PCR rounds using SP2 and nested alpha and beta constant-region primers. MiXCR was run by TCRdb on the UMI-ligation and nested PCR reads, yielding one entry per CDR3 protein. This table holds 85,000 or so distinct CDR3 sequences, about 9.9% found once. Sequencing was done on a sample of naive CD8+ T cells from blood. The source of these receptors is a human donor in good health.

The CDR3 reads CSGGQGQLETQYF. The CDR3 DNA is TGCAGCGGGGGACAGGGCCAGTTGGAGACCCAGTACTTC. The chain carries TRBV29-1 and TRBJ2-5; 9 bases map to TRBD1. The V gene's germline CDR1 is SQVTM and CDR2 ANQGSEA. Trimming took 7 bases from V and 5 from J; bases not matched to a gene: 8. The CDR3 contains 13 residues.

This clonotype occurred a few times. The chain carries TRBV4-2 and TRBJ2-7; 15 bases fit TRBD2. J gave up 5 bases and V 4 bases, and 3 bases lay outside the gene matches. This CDR3 region has 15 residues. Looked up from germline, CDR1 is LGHNA and CDR2 is YNFKEQ. The CDR3 DNA reads as TGTGCCAGCAGCCCCCGGACTAGCGGGAGGGACGAGCAGTACTTC. This sequence encodes CASSPRTSGRDEQYF.

This clonotype was seen many times. This chain connects TRBV18 to TRBJ2-7; TRBD2 aligns across 9 bases. Germline CDR1 is KGHSH and CDR2 is LQKENI. The CDR3 is 16 residues long. Trimming took 4 bases from V and 4 from J; bases not matched to a gene: 11. The CDR3 coding sequence is TGTGCCAGCTCACTATCCGGGACTAGCAGTTATTACGAGCAGTACTTC. Translating gives CASSLSGTSSYYEQYF.

J is TRBJ1-2 and V is TRBV9; 9 nucleotides align to TRBD1. The CDR3 is 15 amino acids. Per germline, CDR1 SGDLS and CDR2 YYNGEE. V shed 3 bases, J shed 6 bases, and the junction held 9 bases outside the gene matches. CDR3 DNA sequence: TGTGCCAGCAGCGCCCGGGACAGGGTGGTTCATGGCTACACCTTC. As protein: CASSARDRVVHGYTF.